This T cell receptor (beta chain) comes out of a study of cytomegalovirus exposure and HLA in healthy donors. The PCR employed 60 Vbeta primers together with 13 Jbeta primers. TCRdb keeps only in-frame clones here, not all; method: immunoSEQ multiplex PCR. The repertoire holds around 120,000 clones, 60% to 80% seen once, with 4% to 5% in the top ten. V gave up 6 bases and J gave up 4 bases; unmatched junction bases: 1. The CDR3 covers 13 residues. Germline V CDR1 and CDR2: ENHRY, SYGVKD. The study, taken as a whole, reports: With DRB1 most and HLA-C fewest, TCR association rates differed between HLA loci in a later analysis. The study listed under 200 cytomegalovirus-associated TCR beta chains.

The count of this clone is one. The antigen is unknown. The chain uses TRBV10-3 and TRBJ2-3, with 10 bases lining up with TRBD1. The sample was PBMCs. This TCR derives from a man in his fifties in good health and CMV-seropositive. This CDR3 reads CAISGQGADTQYF. For the CDR3, the DNA is TGTGCCATCAGCGGACAGGGGGCAGATACGCAGTATTTT.